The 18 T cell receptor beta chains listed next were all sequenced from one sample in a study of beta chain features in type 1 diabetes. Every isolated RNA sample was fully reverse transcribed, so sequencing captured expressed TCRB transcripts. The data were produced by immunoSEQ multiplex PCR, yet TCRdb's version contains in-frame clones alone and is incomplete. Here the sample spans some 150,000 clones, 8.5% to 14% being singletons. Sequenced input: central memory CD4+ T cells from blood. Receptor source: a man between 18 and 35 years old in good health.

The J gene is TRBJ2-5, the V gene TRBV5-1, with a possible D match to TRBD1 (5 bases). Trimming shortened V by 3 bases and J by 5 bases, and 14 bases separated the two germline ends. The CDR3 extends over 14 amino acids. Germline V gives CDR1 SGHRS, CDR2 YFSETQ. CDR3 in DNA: TGCGCCAGCAGCTCAGCAGGGTCCGGGGAGACCCAGTACTTC. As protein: CASSSAGSGETQYF.

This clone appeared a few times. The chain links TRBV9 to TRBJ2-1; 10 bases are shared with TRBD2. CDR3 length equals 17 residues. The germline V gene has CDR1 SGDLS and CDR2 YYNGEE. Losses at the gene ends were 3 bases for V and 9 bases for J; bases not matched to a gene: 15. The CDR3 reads CASSAISSGRKLPEQFF. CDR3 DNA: TGTGCCAGCAGCGCGATTAGTAGCGGGAGGAAACTTCCTGAGCAGTTCTTC.

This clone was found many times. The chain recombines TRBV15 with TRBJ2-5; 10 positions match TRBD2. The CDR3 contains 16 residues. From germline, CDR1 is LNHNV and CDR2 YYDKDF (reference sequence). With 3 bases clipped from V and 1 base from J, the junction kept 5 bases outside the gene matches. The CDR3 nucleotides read TGTGCCACCAGCAGGGGAGCGGGGGGGCGCCAAGAGACCCAGTACTTC. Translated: CATSRGAGGRQETQYF. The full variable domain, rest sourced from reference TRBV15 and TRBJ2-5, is DAMVIQNPRYQVTQFGKPVTLSCSQTLNHNVMYWYQQKSSQAPKLLFHYYDKDFNNEADTPDNFQSRRPNTSFCFLDIRSPGLGDTAMYLCATSRGAGGRQETQYFGPGTRLLVL.

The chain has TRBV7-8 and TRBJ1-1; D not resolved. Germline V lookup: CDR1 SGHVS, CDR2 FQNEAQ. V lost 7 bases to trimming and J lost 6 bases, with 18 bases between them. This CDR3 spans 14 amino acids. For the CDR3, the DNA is TGTGCCAGCAACCTAAACACGGGGAGCTCTGAAGCTTTCTTT. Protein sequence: CASNLNTGSSEAFF.

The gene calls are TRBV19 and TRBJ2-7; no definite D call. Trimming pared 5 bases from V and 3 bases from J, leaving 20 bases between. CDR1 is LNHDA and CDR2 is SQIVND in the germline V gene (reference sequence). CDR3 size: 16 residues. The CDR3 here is CASSPLPNARNYEQYF. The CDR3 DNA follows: TGTGCCAGTAGTCCCCTACCCAACGCGCGCAACTACGAGCAGTACTTC.

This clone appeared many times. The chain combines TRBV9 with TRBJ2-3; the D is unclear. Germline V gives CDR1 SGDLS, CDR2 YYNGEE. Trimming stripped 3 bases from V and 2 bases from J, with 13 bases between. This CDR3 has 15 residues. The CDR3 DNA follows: TGTGCCAGCAGCGCCGGAGCCTCCAACACAGATACGCAGTATTTT. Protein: CASSAGASNTDTQYF. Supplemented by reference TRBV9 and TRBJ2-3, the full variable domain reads DSGVTQTPKHLITATGQRVTLRCSPRSGDLSVYWYQQSLDQGLQFLIQYYNGEERAKGNILERFSAQQFPDLHSELNLSSLELGDSALYFCASSAGASNTDTQYFGPGTRLTVL.

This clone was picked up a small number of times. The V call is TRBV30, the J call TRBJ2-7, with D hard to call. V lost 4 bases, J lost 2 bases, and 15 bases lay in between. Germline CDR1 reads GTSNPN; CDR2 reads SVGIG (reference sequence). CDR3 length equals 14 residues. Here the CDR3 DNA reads TGTGCCTGGACCGATAATGACGTAACCTACGAGCAGTACTTC. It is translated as CAWTDNDVTYEQYF.

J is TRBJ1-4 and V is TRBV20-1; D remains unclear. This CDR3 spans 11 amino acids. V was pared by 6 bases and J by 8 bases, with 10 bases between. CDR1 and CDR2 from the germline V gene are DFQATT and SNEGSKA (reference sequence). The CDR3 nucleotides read TGCAGTGCGGGTAGGAGAGAAAAACTGTTTTTT. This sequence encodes CSAGRREKLFF.

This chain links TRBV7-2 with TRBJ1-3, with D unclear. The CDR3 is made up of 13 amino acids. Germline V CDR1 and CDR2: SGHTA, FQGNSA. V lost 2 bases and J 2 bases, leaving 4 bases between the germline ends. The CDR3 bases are TGTGCCAGCAGCTTAATGACTGGAAACACCATATATTTT. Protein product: CASSLMTGNTIYF.

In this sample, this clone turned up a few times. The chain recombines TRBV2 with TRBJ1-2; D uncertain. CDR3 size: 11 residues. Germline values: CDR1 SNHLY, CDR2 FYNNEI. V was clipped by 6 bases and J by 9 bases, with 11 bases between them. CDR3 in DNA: TGTGCCAGCAGGATCCGAGACAGCTACACCTTC. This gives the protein CASRIRDSYTF.

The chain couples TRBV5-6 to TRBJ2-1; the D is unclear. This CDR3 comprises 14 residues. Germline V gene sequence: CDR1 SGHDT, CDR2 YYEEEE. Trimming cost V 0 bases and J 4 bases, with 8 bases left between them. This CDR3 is CASSLGRSYNEQFF. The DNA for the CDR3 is TGTGCCAGCAGCTTGGGCAGGTCATACAATGAGCAGTTCTTC.

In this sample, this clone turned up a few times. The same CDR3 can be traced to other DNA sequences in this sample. CDR3: CASRGQETQYF. CDR3 bases: TGTGCCAGCAGGGGCCAAGAGACCCAGTACTTC. This rearrangement joins TRBV2 to TRBJ2-5, with unresolved D. V shed 6 bases and J shed 1 base, with 3 bases lying between them. This CDR3 has 11 residues. Germline V gene lookup returns CDR1 SNHLY and CDR2 FYNNEI. The full variable domain, completed using reference TRBV2 and TRBJ2-5, is EPEVTQTPSHQVTQMGQEVILRCVPISNHLYFYWYRQILGQKVEFLVSFYNNEISEKSEIFDDQFSVERPDGSNFTLKIRSTKLEDSAMYFCASRGQETQYFGPGTRLLVL.

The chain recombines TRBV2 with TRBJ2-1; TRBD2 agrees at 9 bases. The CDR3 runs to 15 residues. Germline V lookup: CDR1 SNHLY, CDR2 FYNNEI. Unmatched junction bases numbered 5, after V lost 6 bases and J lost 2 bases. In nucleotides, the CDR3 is TGTGCCAGCAGCACTAGCGGGCAAACCTACAATGAGCAGTTCTTC. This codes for CASSTSGQTYNEQFF.

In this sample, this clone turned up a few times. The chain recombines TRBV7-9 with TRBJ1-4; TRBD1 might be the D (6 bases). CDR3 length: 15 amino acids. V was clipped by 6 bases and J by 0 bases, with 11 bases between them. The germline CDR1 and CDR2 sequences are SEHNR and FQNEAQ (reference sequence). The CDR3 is CASSSAGATNEKLFF. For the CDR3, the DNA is TGTGCCAGCAGTTCCGCAGGGGCAACTAATGAAAAACTGTTTTTT. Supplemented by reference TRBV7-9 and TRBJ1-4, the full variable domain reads DTGVSQNPRHKITKRGQNVTFRCDPISEHNRLYWYRQTLGQGPEFLTYFQNEAQLEKSRLLSDRFSAERPKGSFSTLEIQRTEQGDSAMYLCASSSAGATNEKLFFGSGTQLSVL.

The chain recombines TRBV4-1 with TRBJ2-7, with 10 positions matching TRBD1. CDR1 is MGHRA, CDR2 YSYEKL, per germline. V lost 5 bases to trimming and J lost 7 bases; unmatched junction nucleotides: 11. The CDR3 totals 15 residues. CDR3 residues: CASSSDGTGDLEQYF. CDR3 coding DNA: TGCGCCAGCAGCTCGGACGGGACAGGGGACTTAGAGCAGTACTTC.

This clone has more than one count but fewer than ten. The CDR3 DNA reads TGTGCCAGCAGTGCTCCGGTAGGGGACAGGCCTTTGAGCTCCTACAATGAGCAGTTCTTC. Amino acid sequence: CASSAPVGDRPLSSYNEQFF. The chain recombines TRBV28 with TRBJ2-1; 8 nucleotides align to TRBD1. Germline loops: CDR1 MDHEN, CDR2 SYDVKM. The CDR3 is 20 amino acids. With V trimmed by 5 bases and J by 0 bases, 18 bases remained unmatched.

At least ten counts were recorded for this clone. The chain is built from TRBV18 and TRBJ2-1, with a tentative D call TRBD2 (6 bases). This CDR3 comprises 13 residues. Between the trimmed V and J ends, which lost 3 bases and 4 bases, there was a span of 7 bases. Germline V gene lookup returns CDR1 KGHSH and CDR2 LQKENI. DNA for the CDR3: TGTGCCAGCTCACCTGCGGGGTACAATGAGCAGTTCTTC. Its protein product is CASSPAGYNEQFF.

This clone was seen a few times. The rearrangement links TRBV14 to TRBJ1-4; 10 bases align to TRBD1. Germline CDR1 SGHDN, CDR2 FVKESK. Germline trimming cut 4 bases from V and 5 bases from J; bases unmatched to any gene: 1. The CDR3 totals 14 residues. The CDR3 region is CASSLDRGNEKLFF. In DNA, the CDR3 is TGTGCCAGCAGCCTGGACAGGGGGAATGAAAAACTGTTTTTT.